These 19 T cell receptor beta chains were sequenced from one sample in a study of regulatory T cells in long-lasting Graves disease. Time point meaning: persistent/refractory GD, antithyroid drugs over 5 years with positive TRAb. The TCR library was prepared using RNA isolated from PBMCs. For TCR beta, libraries came from iRepertoire HTBI primers and Arm-PCR of CDR3 regions. TCRdb used MiXCR to reprocess the multiplex PCR reads, holding one entry per CDR3 protein. The sample yields a few hundred thousand distinct CDR3 sequences, 21% seen once. Sample: peripheral blood mononuclear cells (PBMCs), taken when the disease was refractory, from a patient treated with antithyroid drugs. The receptors were sampled from a female donor with Graves disease.

This clonotype occurred a few times. V usage is TRBV14 and J usage is TRBJ2-3; D is possibly TRBD2 (6 bases). CDR1 is SGHDN and CDR2 is FVKESK in the germline V gene. Trimming removed 5 bases from V and 5 bases from J, with 26 bases in between. The CDR3 spans 18 residues. CDR3 sequence (DNA): TGTGCCAGCAGCTCCTGGTTCCCCTCAGCGGGTAAACAAGATACGCAGTATTTT. Translated: CASSSWFPSAGKQDTQYF.

With regard to this clonotype: Just one base apart from a much larger clone, this may be a read error. The chain recombines TRBV5-5 with TRBJ2-7; D is uncertain. The CDR3 sequence is 11 residues long. Trimming cost V 4 bases and J 7 bases, with 9 bases left between them. CDR1 and CDR2 (germline): SGHKS, YYEKEE (reference sequence). CDR3 loop: CASSLSVEQYF. The DNA of the CDR3 is TGTGCCAGCAGCCTTAGTGTTGAGCAGTACTTC.

This clonotype occurred many times. The CDR3 DNA is TGTGCCAGCACCGGACCGGGACGAATGATGAACACTGAAGCTTTCTTT. Encoded protein: CASTGPGRMMNTEAFF. This chain joins TRBV28 and TRBJ1-1; the D gene is possibly TRBD1 (5 bases). V lost 7 bases and J 0 bases, leaving 18 bases between the germline ends. This CDR3 has 16 residues. Germline V CDR1 and CDR2: MDHEN, SYDVKM.

For the CDR3, the DNA is TGTGCCAGCAGCTCCATACCGGGCCATGAGCAGTTCTTC. Amino acid sequence: CASSSIPGHEQFF. The J gene is TRBJ2-1, the V gene TRBV7-3, with D hard to call. The V gene lost 4 bases and the J gene lost 8 bases, with 12 bases spanning the gap. In germline, CDR1 is SGHTA, CDR2 FQGTGA. CDR3 length equals 13 residues.

Only one count was recorded for this clonotype. V and J are TRBV2 and TRBJ2-2; no reliable D call. Germline V gene lookup returns CDR1 SNHLY and CDR2 FYNNEI. Deletions cut 0 bases from V and 1 base from J, with 12 bases between. The CDR3 has 17 residues. The CDR3 nucleotides read TGTGCCAGCAGTGAAGCCCCCGACCTAGTGAACACCGGGGAGCTGTTTTTT. This sequence encodes CASSEAPDLVNTGELFF.

This clonotype was seen ten or more times. This rearrangement joins TRBV2 to TRBJ2-2; 7 nucleotides agree with TRBD2. The length of the CDR3 is 15 residues. The junction had 4 bases not matched to a gene; V was cut back by 6 bases and J by 0 bases. CDR1 is SNHLY, CDR2 FYNNEI, per germline. The CDR3 DNA sequence: TGTGCCAGCAGGCATGGGACTACGAACACCGGGGAGCTGTTTTTT. The encoded protein is CASRHGTTNTGELFF.

There are many counts of this clonotype. The chain uses TRBV7-2 and TRBJ2-5; D perhaps matches TRBD2 (6 bases). The CDR3 spans 15 residues. Per germline, CDR1 SGHTA and CDR2 FQGNSA. V was pared by 5 bases and J by 2 bases, with 15 bases between. This CDR3 is CASSPLDYQQETQYF. CDR3 nucleotides: TGTGCCAGCAGCCCACTGGACTACCAACAAGAGACCCAGTACTTC.

The CDR3 region is CASSLFATGSGEQYF. The CDR3 DNA follows: TGTGCCAGCAGCTTATTTGCTACGGGCTCGGGCGAGCAGTACTTC. The chain combines TRBV7-9 with TRBJ2-7; the D is unclear. Germline V gives CDR1 SEHNR, CDR2 FQNEAQ (reference sequence). Deletions cut 2 bases from V and 6 bases from J, with 17 bases between. There are 15 residues in the CDR3.

As to this clonotype: This clone may be a read error of a much larger clone one base away. The rearrangement joins TRBV27 to TRBJ1-6; tentative D call: TRBD1 (5 bases). Germline V CDR1 and CDR2: MNHEY, SMNVEV (reference sequence). The CDR3 contains 15 residues. This chain's CDR3 is CSSRAGTLYNSPLHF. The CDR3 DNA reads as TGTTCCAGCAGAGCCGGGACCCTATATAATTCACCCCTCCACTTT.

This clonotype was detected many times. The rearrangement joins TRBV7-2 to TRBJ2-7; 8 nucleotides agree with TRBD2. After removal of 7 bases from V and 2 bases from J, the junction contained 10 bases not matched to a gene. Germline values: CDR1 SGHTA, CDR2 FQGNSA. This CDR3 has 15 residues. The CDR3 bases are TGTGCCAGCAACCTCTTCGGCGGGAGGACCTACGAGCAGTACTTC. Translating it yields CASNLFGGRTYEQYF.

This clonotype was detected a few times. The rearrangement uses TRBV5-1 and TRBJ1-4, with 11 bases aligning to TRBD1. The CDR3 extends over 15 amino acids. Germline V CDR1 and CDR2: SGHRS, YFSETQ. V lost 4 bases, J lost 8 bases, and 7 bases stayed unmatched. The CDR3 nucleotides read TGCGCCAGCAGCCCCGGGACAGGGGGGGAGGAAAAACTGTTTTTT. Encoded protein: CASSPGTGGEEKLFF. The full variable domain, rest sourced from reference TRBV5-1 and TRBJ1-4, is KAGVTQTPRYLIKTRGQQVTLSCSPISGHRSVSWYQQTPGQGLQFLFEYFSETQRNKGNFPGRFSGRQFSNSRSEMNVSTLELGDSALYLCASSPGTGGEEKLFFGSGTQLSVL.

The chain links TRBV7-3 to TRBJ2-3; 11 bases line up with TRBD2. With 0 bases clipped from V and 0 bases from J, the junction kept 5 bases outside the gene matches. The CDR3 covers 18 residues. Germline lookup yields CDR1 SGHTA and CDR2 FQGTGA. The CDR3 DNA reads TGTGCCAGCAGCTTAACGCGGACTAGCGGGTCTAGCACAGATACGCAGTATTTT. This translates into CASSLTRTSGSSTDTQYF.

This chain joins TRBV10-1 and TRBJ2-7; maybe TRBD1 (6 bases). Germline V lookup: CDR1 WNHNN, CDR2 SYGVQD (reference sequence). The CDR3 contains 12 residues. Between the trimmed V and J ends, which lost 11 bases and 1 base, there was a span of 12 bases. In DNA form, the CDR3 reads TGCGCCTGTCCCGGGACATCCTACGAGCAGTACTTC. This translates into CACPGTSYEQYF.

There are many counts of this clonotype. The chain couples TRBV10-3 to TRBJ2-5, with TRBD2 identical over 7 bases. Germline V gives CDR1 ENHRY, CDR2 SYGVKD. V lost 0 bases to trimming and J lost 5 bases; unmatched junction nucleotides: 0. The CDR3 spans 13 residues. The CDR3 DNA follows: TGTGCCATCAGTGAGTCGGGGGGGGAGACCCAGTACTTC. The encoded protein is CAISESGGETQYF.

This sequence joins TRBV20-1 and TRBJ1-2; 8 nucleotides align to TRBD1. J gave up 6 bases and V 2 bases, and 11 bases lay outside the gene matches. Germline CDR1 DFQATT, CDR2 SNEGSKA (reference sequence). There are 15 residues in the CDR3. Written as DNA, the CDR3 is TGCAGTGCTAGACCCGGACAGGGCCGGCGGGATGGCTACACCTTC. Translating gives CSARPGQGRRDGYTF.

This clonotype was counted at least ten times. The chain employs TRBV28 and TRBJ1-6, with TRBD1 matching 7 bases. The J segment lost 7 bases and the V segment lost 1 base, leaving 1 base of the junction unmatched. From germline, CDR1 is MDHEN and CDR2 SYDVKM. This CDR3 has 14 residues. The CDR3 sequence is CASSLSDRNSPLHF. The CDR3 DNA follows: TGTGCCAGCAGTTTATCGGACAGGAATTCACCCCTCCACTTT. Supplemented by reference TRBV28 and TRBJ1-6, the full variable domain reads DVKVTQSSRYLVKRTGEKVFLECVQDMDHENMFWYRQDPGLGLRLIYFSYDVKMKEKGDIPEGYSVSREKKERFSLILESASTNQTSMYLCASSLSDRNSPLHFGNGTRLTVT.

The rearrangement joins TRBV6-2 or TRBV6-3 to TRBJ1-2; D possibly corresponds to TRBD1 (6 bases). The germline V and J ends were trimmed by 5 bases and 8 bases, with 15 bases remaining between them. The CDR3 contains 13 residues. The germline CDR1 and CDR2 sequences are MNHEY and SVGEGT. CDR3 residues: CASSDPGGSGYTF. As DNA, the CDR3 is TGTGCCAGCAGTGACCCCGGGGGCTCGGGCTACACCTTC.

Regarding this clonotype: Mismatch with germline at one junction end may stem from a read error. The chain joins TRBV15 to TRBJ1-1; D is unclear. The CDR3 has 16 amino acids. The germline V gene has CDR1 LNHNV and CDR2 YYDKDF (reference sequence). This CDR3 reads CAASSLWGTLNTEAFF. For the CDR3, the DNA is TGTGCCGCCAGCAGTTTGTGGGGTACATTGAACACTGAAGCTTTCTTT. The complete variable domain, with remaining parts taken from reference TRBV15 and TRBJ1-1, reads DAMVIQNPRYQVTQFGKPVTLSCSQTLNHNVMYWYQQKSSQAPKLLFHYYDKDFNNEADTPDNFQSRRPNTSFCFLDIRSPGLGDTAMYLCAASSLWGTLNTEAFFGQGTRLTVV.

This clonotype was found many times. The CDR3 DNA follows: TGTGCCAGCAGAGGGGGCAGCCTGGTCGAGCAGTACTTC. The encoded protein is CASRGGSLVEQYF. V is TRBV2 and J is TRBJ2-7; TRBD1 matches at 7 bases. Per germline, CDR1 SNHLY and CDR2 FYNNEI. The CDR3 consists of 13 residues. Trimming at V came to 6 bases and at J to 6 bases, leaving 8 bases not matched to a gene.